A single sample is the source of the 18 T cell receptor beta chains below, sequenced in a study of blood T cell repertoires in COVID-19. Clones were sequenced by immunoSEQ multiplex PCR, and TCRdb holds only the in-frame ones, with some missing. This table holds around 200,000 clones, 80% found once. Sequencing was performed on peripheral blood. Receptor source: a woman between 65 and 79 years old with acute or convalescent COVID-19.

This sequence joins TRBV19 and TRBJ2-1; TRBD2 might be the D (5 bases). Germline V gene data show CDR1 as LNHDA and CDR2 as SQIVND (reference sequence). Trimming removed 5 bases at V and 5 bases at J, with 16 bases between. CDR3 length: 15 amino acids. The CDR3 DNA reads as TGTGCCAGTAGTCCCGACTACCCCTCTGACAATGAGCAGTTCTTC. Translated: CASSPDYPSDNEQFF.

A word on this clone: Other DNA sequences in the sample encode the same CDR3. The CDR3 sequence is CASSQLNQPQHF. Here the CDR3 DNA reads TGTGCCAGCAGCCAACTCAATCAGCCCCAGCATTTT. The V and J genes are TRBV3-1 (or the pseudogene TRBV3-2) and TRBJ1-5; D is ambiguous. This CDR3 contains 12 residues. V shed 2 bases and J shed 3 bases, with 2 bases lying between them. Per the germline V gene, CDR1 is LGHDT and CDR2 is YNNKEL (reference sequence).

The CDR3 loop is CASSLQGYTDTQYF. In DNA, the CDR3 is TGTGCCAGCAGCTTACAGGGCTACACAGATACGCAGTATTTT. The V gene is TRBV11-2, the J gene TRBJ2-3; perhaps TRBD1 as D (5 bases). V was clipped by 2 bases and J by 2 bases, with 8 bases between them. Germline values: CDR1 SGHAT, CDR2 FQNNGV. The CDR3 spans 14 residues.

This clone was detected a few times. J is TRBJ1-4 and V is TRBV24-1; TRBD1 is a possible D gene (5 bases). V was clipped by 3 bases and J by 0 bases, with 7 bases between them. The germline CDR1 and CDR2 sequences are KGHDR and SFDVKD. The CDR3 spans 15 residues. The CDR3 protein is CATSDGGTTNEKLFF. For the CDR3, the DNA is TGTGCCACCAGTGATGGGGGGACAACTAATGAAAAACTGTTTTTT.

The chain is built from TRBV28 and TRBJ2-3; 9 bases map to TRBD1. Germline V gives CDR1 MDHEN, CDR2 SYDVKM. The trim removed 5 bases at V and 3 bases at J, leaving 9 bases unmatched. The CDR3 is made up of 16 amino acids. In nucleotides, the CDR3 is TGTGCCAGCAGTATTTCCGGGACAGGGATGACAGATACGCAGTATTTT. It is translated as CASSISGTGMTDTQYF.

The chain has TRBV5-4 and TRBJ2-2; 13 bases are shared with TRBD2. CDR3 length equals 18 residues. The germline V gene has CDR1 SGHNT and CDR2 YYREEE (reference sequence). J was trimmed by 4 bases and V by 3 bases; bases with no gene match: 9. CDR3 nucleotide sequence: TGTGCCAGCAGCTCCCGGACTAGCGGGAGTACGAGCACCGGGGAGCTGTTTTTT. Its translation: CASSSRTSGSTSTGELFF.

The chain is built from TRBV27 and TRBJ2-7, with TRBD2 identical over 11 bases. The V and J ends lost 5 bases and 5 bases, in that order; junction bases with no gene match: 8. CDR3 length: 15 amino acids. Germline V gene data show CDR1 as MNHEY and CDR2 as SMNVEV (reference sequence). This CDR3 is CASSPGTSGANEQYF. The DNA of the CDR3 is TGTGCCAGCAGTCCCGGGACTAGCGGCGCGAACGAGCAGTACTTC.

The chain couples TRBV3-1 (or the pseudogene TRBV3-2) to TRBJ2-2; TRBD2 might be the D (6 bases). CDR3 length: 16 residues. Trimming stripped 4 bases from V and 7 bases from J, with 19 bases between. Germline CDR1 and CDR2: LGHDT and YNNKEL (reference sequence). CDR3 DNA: TGTGCCAGCAGCCCGCAGGTCGGGAGTCTTGGCGGGGAGCTGTTTTTT. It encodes CASSPQVGSLGGELFF.

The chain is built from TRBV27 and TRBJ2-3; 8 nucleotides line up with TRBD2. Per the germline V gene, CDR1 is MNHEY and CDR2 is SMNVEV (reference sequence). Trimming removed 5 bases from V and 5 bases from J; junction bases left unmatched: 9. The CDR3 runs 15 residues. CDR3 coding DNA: TGTGCCAGCAGTCGAGCGGGAGCGGGTGAAGATACGCAGTATTTT. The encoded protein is CASSRAGAGEDTQYF.

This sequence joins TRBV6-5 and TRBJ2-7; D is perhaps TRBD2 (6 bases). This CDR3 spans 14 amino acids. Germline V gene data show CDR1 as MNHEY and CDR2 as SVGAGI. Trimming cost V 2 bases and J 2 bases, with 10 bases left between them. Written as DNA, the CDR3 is TGTGCCAGCAGTTACCAGGGAGGACCCTACGAGCAGTACTTC. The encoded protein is CASSYQGGPYEQYF.

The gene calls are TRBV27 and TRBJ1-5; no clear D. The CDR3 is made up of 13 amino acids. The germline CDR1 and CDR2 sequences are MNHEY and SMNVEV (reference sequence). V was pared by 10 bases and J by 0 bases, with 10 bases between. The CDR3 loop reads CATGRYSNQPQHF. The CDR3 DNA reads TGTGCCACTGGGCGATATAGCAATCAGCCCCAGCATTTT.

This chain's CDR3 is CATTGLAGWTGELFF. The DNA for the CDR3 is TGTGCCACTACGGGACTAGCGGGATGGACCGGGGAGCTGTTTTTT. The V gene is TRBV11-2, the J gene TRBJ2-2; the match to TRBD2 covers 13 bases. The CDR3 runs to 15 residues. Germline assignment: CDR1 SGHAT and CDR2 FQNNGV. V dropped 10 bases and J dropped 5; count of bases not matched to a gene: 7.

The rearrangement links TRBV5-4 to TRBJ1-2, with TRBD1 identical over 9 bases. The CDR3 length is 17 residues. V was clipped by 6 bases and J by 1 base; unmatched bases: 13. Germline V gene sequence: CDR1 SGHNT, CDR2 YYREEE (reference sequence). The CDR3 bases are TGTGCCAGCACCTCGGGACAGGGAACTATAATTAACTATGGCTACACCTTC. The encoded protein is CASTSGQGTIINYGYTF.

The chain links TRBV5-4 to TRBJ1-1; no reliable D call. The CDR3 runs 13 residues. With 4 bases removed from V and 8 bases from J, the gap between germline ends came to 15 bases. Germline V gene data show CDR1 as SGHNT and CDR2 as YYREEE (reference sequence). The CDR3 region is CASSASLASEAFF. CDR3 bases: TGTGCCAGCAGCGCCTCTCTGGCATCCGAAGCTTTCTTT.

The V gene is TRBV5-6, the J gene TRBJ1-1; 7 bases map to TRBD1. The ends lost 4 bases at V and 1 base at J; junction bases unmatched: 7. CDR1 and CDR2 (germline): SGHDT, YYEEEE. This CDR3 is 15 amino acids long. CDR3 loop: CASSGDGTENTEAFF. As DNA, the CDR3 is TGTGCCAGCAGCGGCGACGGGACAGAGAACACTGAAGCTTTCTTT.

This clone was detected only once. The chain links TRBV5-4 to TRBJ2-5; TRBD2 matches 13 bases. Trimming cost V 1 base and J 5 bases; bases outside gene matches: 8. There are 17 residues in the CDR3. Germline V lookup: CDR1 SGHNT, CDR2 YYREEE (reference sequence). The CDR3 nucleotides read TGTGCCAGCAGCTTGTCCACTAGCGGGAGGGCCTTGGAGACCCAGTACTTC. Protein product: CASSLSTSGRALETQYF.

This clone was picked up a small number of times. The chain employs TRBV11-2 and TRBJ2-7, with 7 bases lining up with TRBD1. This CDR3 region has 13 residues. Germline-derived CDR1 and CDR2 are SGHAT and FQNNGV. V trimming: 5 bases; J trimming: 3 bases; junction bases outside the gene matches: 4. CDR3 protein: CASSLRQGYEQYF. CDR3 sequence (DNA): TGTGCCAGCAGCCTAAGACAGGGCTACGAGCAGTACTTC.

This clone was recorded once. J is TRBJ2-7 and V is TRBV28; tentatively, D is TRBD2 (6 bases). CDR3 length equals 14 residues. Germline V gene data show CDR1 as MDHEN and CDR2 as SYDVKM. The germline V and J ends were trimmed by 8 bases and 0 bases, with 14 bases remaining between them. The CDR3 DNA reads TGTGCCAGCGGGCTGGCGGGGAGCTCCTACGAGCAGTACTTC. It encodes CASGLAGSSYEQYF.